A single sample gave rise to the 16 T cell receptor beta chains below, sequenced in a study of cytomegalovirus exposure and HLA in healthy donors. Using immunoSEQ multiplex PCR, the repertoire was profiled, and TCRdb retains in-frame clones only, with some absent. Found here are 71,000 or so clones, roughly 94% of them singletons; the top ten hold approximately 2.1%. Sequenced material: PBMCs. Source of these receptors: a woman between 18 and 30 years old in good health and CMV-seronegative.

This clone was picked up one time. The chain links TRBV11-2 to TRBJ1-1; TRBD1 aligns across 7 bases. Looked up from germline, CDR1 is SGHAT and CDR2 is FQNNGV. The CDR3 has 14 amino acids. Losses at the gene ends were 8 bases for V and 1 base for J; bases not matched to a gene: 7. The CDR3 DNA reads as TGTGCCAGCGGAAAGGGACAGTCGAACACTGAAGCTTTCTTT. Residues: CASGKGQSNTEAFF.

The count of this clone is one. The chain links TRBV14 to TRBJ1-1; possibly TRBD1 for D (5 bases). Germline V gene sequence: CDR1 SGHDN, CDR2 FVKESK. The CDR3 runs to 14 residues. Deletions cut 3 bases from V and 5 bases from J, with 13 bases between. In DNA form, the CDR3 reads TGTGCCAGCAGCCAGCGGGGCTTGAGGACTGAAGCTTTCTTT. This codes for CASSQRGLRTEAFF.

This clone was seen a handful of times. V and J are TRBV11-2 and TRBJ1-3; 7 bases line up with TRBD1. V shed 2 bases and J 2 bases; nucleotides not matched to a gene: 3. Germline values: CDR1 SGHAT, CDR2 FQNNGV. This CDR3 comprises 15 residues. CDR3: CASSLTGTAGNTIYF. CDR3 DNA: TGTGCCAGCAGCTTAACCGGGACAGCTGGAAACACCATATATTTT.

In its sample, this clone was seen once. The CDR3, as DNA: TGTGCCAGCAGGACCGGGACAGGGGGCGAGCAGTACTTC. Its translation is CASRTGTGGEQYF. The V call is TRBV2, the J call TRBJ2-7; TRBD1 aligns across 11 bases. In germline, CDR1 is SNHLY, CDR2 FYNNEI. This CDR3 region has 13 residues. The J segment lost 6 bases and the V segment lost 6 bases, leaving 4 bases of the junction unmatched.

This clone was picked up one time. V is TRBV2 and J is TRBJ1-1; the D is unclear. The CDR3 sequence is 12 residues long. From germline, CDR1 is SNHLY and CDR2 FYNNEI. Trimming pared 9 bases from V and 4 bases from J, leaving 12 bases between. CDR3 bases: TGTGCCAGAAAACGGGGTACCACTGAAGCTTTCTTT. It translates to CARKRGTTEAFF.

J is TRBJ1-5 and V is TRBV6-1, with TRBD1 matching over 10 bases. The ends lost 3 bases at V and 6 bases at J; junction bases unmatched: 20. Germline CDR1 MNHNS, CDR2 SASEGT. The CDR3 is made up of 20 amino acids. DNA of the CDR3: TGTGCCAGCAGTGACGCCCCCGACAGGGGGCATGGGGAATTTGGTCAGCCCCAGCATTTT. As protein: CASSDAPDRGHGEFGQPQHF.

The chain couples TRBV2 to TRBJ1-1, with D possibly matching TRBD1 (5 bases). The germline gives CDR1 SNHLY, CDR2 FYNNEI. The CDR3 totals 13 residues. Trimming removed 6 bases at V and 1 base at J, with 9 bases between. The CDR3 nucleotides are TGTGCCAGCAGAGTCGACAGGAACACTGAAGCTTTCTTT. Translating it yields CASRVDRNTEAFF.

The rearrangement joins TRBV19 to TRBJ1-6; 10 bases match TRBD1. CDR3 length: 15 residues. Germline V gene data show CDR1 as LNHDA and CDR2 as SQIVND (reference sequence). V lost 4 bases to trimming and J lost 5 bases; unmatched junction nucleotides: 2. CDR3 region: CASSKGQGNNSPLHF. In DNA form, the CDR3 reads TGTGCCAGTAGTAAGGGACAGGGGAATAATTCACCCCTCCACTTT.

The V call is TRBV9, the J call TRBJ2-1, with a tentative D call TRBD2 (6 bases). Germline V gives CDR1 SGDLS, CDR2 YYNGEE. V was trimmed by 0 bases and J by 11 bases, leaving 18 bases between them. The CDR3 totals 15 residues. The CDR3 region has the DNA TGTGCCAGCAGCGTAGATCCTACGGGGGTCCCCCAGCAGTTCTTC. This sequence encodes CASSVDPTGVPQQFF. Drawing the rest from reference TRBV9 and TRBJ2-1, the complete variable domain is DSGVTQTPKHLITATGQRVTLRCSPRSGDLSVYWYQQSLDQGLQFLIQYYNGEERAKGNILERFSAQQFPDLHSELNLSSLELGDSALYFCASSVDPTGVPQQFFGPGTRLTVL.

In its sample, this clone was seen once. The V and J genes are TRBV27 and TRBJ1-2, with D possibly matching TRBD1 (6 bases). Germline V gives CDR1 MNHEY, CDR2 SMNVEV (reference sequence). Trimming left V 6 bases short and J 5 bases short, with 16 bases between. CDR3 length: 14 amino acids. In DNA form, the CDR3 reads TGTGCCAGCAGCGGACCGGGACAACAATATGGCTACACCTTC. Translation: CASSGPGQQYGYTF.

The CDR3 sequence is CASNRGVTSGSLRAYNEQFF. The CDR3 DNA reads as TGTGCCAGTAACCGGGGGGTGACTAGCGGGTCCCTCAGGGCCTACAATGAGCAGTTCTTC. The genes are TRBV19 and TRBJ2-1; 10 nucleotides agree with TRBD2. Germline CDR1 and CDR2: LNHDA and SQIVND (reference sequence). V gave up 7 bases and J gave up 2 bases; unmatched junction bases: 20. This CDR3 is built from 20 residues. Together with reference TRBV19 and TRBJ2-1, the CDR3 gives the full variable domain: DGGITQSPKYLFRKEGQNVTLSCEQNLNHDAMYWYRQDPGQGLRLIYYSQIVNDFQKGDIAEGYSVSREKKESFPLTVTSAQKNPTAFYLCASNRGVTSGSLRAYNEQFFGPGTRLTVL.

The chain uses TRBV4-1 and TRBJ2-5; TRBD1 might be the D (5 bases). The CDR3 extends over 14 amino acids. Germline V lookup: CDR1 MGHRA, CDR2 YSYEKL. Trimming left V 4 bases short and J 5 bases short, with 14 bases between. The CDR3 bases are TGCGCCAGCAGCCCGCAGGGAATTCCGGAGACCCAGTACTTC. This encodes CASSPQGIPETQYF.

The chain carries TRBV29-1 and TRBJ1-4; D perhaps matches TRBD1 (6 bases). The CDR3 spans 15 residues. From germline, CDR1 is SQVTM and CDR2 ANQGSEA. V was trimmed by 3 bases and J by 8 bases, leaving 19 bases between them. CDR3 in amino acids: CSVDPTGLPGEKLFF. In DNA, the CDR3 is TGCAGCGTTGATCCGACAGGATTACCAGGCGAAAAACTGTTTTTT.

V gene TRBV5-1 combines with J gene TRBJ1-2; TRBD1 matches 9 bases. CDR3 length: 12 residues. The J segment lost 8 bases and the V segment lost 5 bases, leaving 4 bases of the junction unmatched. In germline, CDR1 is SGHRS, CDR2 YFSETQ. The DNA of the CDR3 is TGCGCCAGCAGTCAGGACAGGGGCGGCTACACCTTC. As protein: CASSQDRGGYTF.

This clone was observed once. The chain uses TRBV19 and TRBJ1-6; D is undetermined. This CDR3 comprises 13 residues. Trimming left V 4 bases short and J 7 bases short, with 8 bases between. Germline CDR1 LNHDA, CDR2 SQIVND (reference sequence). CDR3 nucleotides: TGTGCCAGTAGTACAGGTGGAAATTCACCCCTCCACTTT. It is translated as CASSTGGNSPLHF. Full variable domain (rest looked up from reference TRBV19 and TRBJ1-6): DGGITQSPKYLFRKEGQNVTLSCEQNLNHDAMYWYRQDPGQGLRLIYYSQIVNDFQKGDIAEGYSVSREKKESFPLTVTSAQKNPTAFYLCASSTGGNSPLHFGNGTRLTVT.

V and J are TRBV7-8 and TRBJ1-3; the D is unclear. The germline V gene encodes CDR1 SGHVS and CDR2 FQNEAQ. CDR3 length equals 14 residues. V lost 3 bases and J lost 4, with 10 bases in between. CDR3 sequence: CASSLLGAGNTIYF. The CDR3 region has the DNA TGTGCCAGCAGCTTGCTGGGCGCCGGAAACACCATATATTTT.